Below, one T cell receptor beta chain is given with its context. Its antigen is still unknown. The data belong to a study of T-cell memory formation after mild COVID-19. Findings of the study overall: Contracting CD8+ clones were enriched in EMRA, CD4+ mainly in CM and EM. Clones contracting across day 15 to 85 had a balanced CD4/CD8 profile; later expanding clones leaned CD4+.

5'RACE with constant-segment primers yielded barcoded, UMI-tagged TCR alpha and TCR beta cDNA libraries. Using its own MiXCR run on the 5' RACE reads, TCRdb lists one record per CDR3 protein. The data hold 300,000 to 400,000 distinct CDR3 sequences, with 25% to 30% observed a single time. Sequenced: PBMCs or a T cell subset sorted from them (not recorded which). The TCR was taken from an adult woman who had mild COVID-19 (a few samples of this study predate the infection). Cell type and time point are not known.

The CDR3 spells CASSQGGLAGEATQYF. CDR3 nucleotides: TGCGCCAGCAGCCAAGGAGGGCTAGCGGGGGAAGCGACCCAGTACTTC. This sequence joins TRBV4-1 and TRBJ2-5; 10 bases line up with TRBD2. The CDR3 contains 16 residues. Losses at the gene ends were 1 base for V and 7 bases for J; bases not matched to a gene: 9. In germline, CDR1 is MGHRA, CDR2 YSYEKL.